The rows below give T cell receptor beta chains drawn from one sample of a study of CXCR3-negative and CXCR3-positive naive CD8 T cells. TCRdb reprocessed the 5' RACE reads, with one entry per CDR3 protein and no DNA. This sample's clone table lists 85,000 to 90,000 distinct CDR3 sequences. Sequencing input: naive CXCR3+ CD8+ T cells from blood. All receptors come from a human donor in good health. Some clones in this sample may be carry-over from other donors' samples. The CDR3 runs from the conserved cysteine through the conserved F or W.

>TRBV12-3/TRBV12-4|14|TRBJ1-5
CASSWTVFGQPQHF
>TRBV20-1|15|TRBJ2-7
CSARDLRQGYHEQYF
>TRBV7-9|12|TRBJ2-7
CASSIVVYEQYF
>TRBV27|15|TRBJ2-7
CASSLEPGPGYEQYF
>TRBV5-1|16|TRBJ2-1
CASSFRTASSYNEQFF
>TRBV29-1|12|TRBJ1-1
CNPRDRHTEAFF
>TRBV25-1|14|TRBJ2-7
CASSELVTYGEQYF
>TRBV20-1|12|TRBJ1-2
CGALAPNYGYTF
>TRBV29-1|13|TRBJ2-2
CSVEPGSGGELFF
>TRBV5-1|14|TRBJ2-7
CASSQRGEDYEQYF
>TRBV29-1|11|TRBJ2-1
CSVELGVEQFF
>TRBV6-5|14|TRBJ1-1
CASSFLDRYTEAFF
>TRBV14|15|TRBJ1-5
CASSRGQGKVQPQHF
>TRBV7-3|12|TRBJ2-1
CASSLNSNEQFF
>TRBV12-3/TRBV12-4|15|TRBJ1-5
CASSLGGGGNQPQYF
>TRBV6-2/TRBV6-3|14|TRBJ1-1
CANQRSPLRTEAFF
>TRBV5-1|14|TRBJ2-1
CASSAGSGAWEQFF
>TRBV28|15|TRBJ1-2
CASNPYATTGTLGDF
>TRBV6-2/TRBV6-3|13|TRBJ1-5
CASSAAGLQPQHF
>TRBV5-1|19|TRBJ2-2
CASSLAGTGRRLNTGELFF
>TRBV10-3|15|TRBJ2-7
CAISESPSGAYEQYF
>TRBV6-1|14|TRBJ2-1
CASSGGVAYNEQFF
>TRBV5-6|15|TRBJ2-5
CASSLPGAYQETQYF
>TRBV28|14|TRBJ2-7
CASSSGYTTYEQYF
>TRBV20-1|17|TRBJ2-7
CSARDLETGSSSYEQYF
>TRBV28|17|TRBJ2-2
CASSPPRGGVNTGELFF
>TRBV4-3|17|TRBJ1-3
CASSQDVQADSGNTIYF
>TRBV9|13|TRBJ2-5
CASSFRDLGAQYF
>TRBV5-1|12|TRBJ1-2
CASSQYLYGYTF
>TRBV15|16|TRBJ1-4
CATSRELAVWDEKLFF
>TRBV15|14|TRBJ1-4
CAVGSWATNEKLFF
>TRBV12-3/TRBV12-4|15|TRBJ1-3
CASSLGVLSGNTIYF
>TRBV6-5|13|TRBJ2-7
CASSPRESYEQYF
>TRBV6-6|15|TRBJ2-1
CASRELADEPREQFF
>TRBV21-1|13|TRBJ1-2
CASSPHSRPGYTF
>TRBV28|13|TRBJ2-7
CASSDHRGYEQYF
>TRBV28|14|TRBJ2-1
CASSLTGVSDEQFF
>TRBV13|14|TRBJ1-5
CASSLGFSNQPQHF
>TRBV6-6|14|TRBJ1-5
CASSYSTLNQPQHF